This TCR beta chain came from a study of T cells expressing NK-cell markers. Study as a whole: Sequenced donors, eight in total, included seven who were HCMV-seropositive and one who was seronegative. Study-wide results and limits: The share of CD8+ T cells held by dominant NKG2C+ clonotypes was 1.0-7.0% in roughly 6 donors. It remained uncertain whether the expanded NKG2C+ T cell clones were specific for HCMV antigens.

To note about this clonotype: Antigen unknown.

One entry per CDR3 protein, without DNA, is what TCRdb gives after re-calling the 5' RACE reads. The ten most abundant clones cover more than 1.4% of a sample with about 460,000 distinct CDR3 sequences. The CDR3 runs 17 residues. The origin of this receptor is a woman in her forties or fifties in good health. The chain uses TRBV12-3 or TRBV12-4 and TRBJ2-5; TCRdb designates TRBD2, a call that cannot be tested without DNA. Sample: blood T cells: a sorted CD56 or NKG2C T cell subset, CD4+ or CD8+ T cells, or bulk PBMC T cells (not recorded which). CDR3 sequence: CASSLNLGSGAQETQYF.